Listed here is a single T cell receptor (beta chain). The antigen remains unidentified. The record originates from a study of shared clonotypes between healthy human individuals. CD45RO-negative CD8 cells positively selected for CCR7 made up the naive population, which excluded terminally differentiated effector memory CD45RA+ cells. Produced via immunoSEQ multiplex PCR; TCRdb's table is partial and in-frame only. Counted here are around 620,000 clones, approximately 95% occurring once; the ten biggest clones make up 0.095% to 0.14%. Germline assignment: CDR1 MNHEY and CDR2 SVGAGI. V lost 4 bases and J 9 bases, leaving 10 bases between the germline ends. CDR3 length equals 12 residues. Study-level results: At large depth, rarefaction still showed sorted-subset sequencing to be incomplete. Roughly 4.6% of naive CD4 clonotypes were common to several donors. Only blood underwent sampling, and tissue repertoires likely differ. It was anticipated that sequencing depth would influence how many clonotypes donors shared.

The TCR was taken from a woman younger than 45 in good health. The chain is built from TRBV6-5 and TRBJ2-1; either TRBD1 or TRBD2 may fit D (5 bases each). Source material: naive CD8+ T cells sorted from blood. The CDR3, as DNA: TGTGCCAGCAGTTTGGGGGTCGGTGAGCAGTTCTTC. This translates into CASSLGVGEQFF.